This entry features one TCR beta chain sequence. This sample was taken from a study of control samples from healthy donors and cancer patients. Using immunoSEQ multiplex PCR, the repertoire was profiled, and TCRdb retains in-frame clones only, with some absent. The profile shows approximately 100,000 clones, more than 75% of them singletons. Germline assignment: CDR1 SEHNR and CDR2 FQNEAQ (reference sequence). Losses at the gene ends were 5 bases for V and 4 bases for J; bases not matched to a gene: 9. The CDR3 totals 17 residues. Material: blood. This receptor was obtained from a man in his fifties or sixties in good health. The J gene is TRBJ2-2, the V gene TRBV7-9; 11 bases agree with TRBD1. In DNA form, the CDR3 reads TGTGCCAGCAGCCCGGGACAGGGGGTCGGATTCACCGGGGAGCTGTTTTTT. Translation: CASSPGQGVGFTGELFF. The full variable domain, rest sourced from reference TRBV7-9 and TRBJ2-2, is DTGVSQNPRHKITKRGQNVTFRCDPISEHNRLYWYRQTLGQGPEFLTYFQNEAQLEKSRLLSDRFSAERPKGSFSTLEIQRTEQGDSAMYLCASSPGQGVGFTGELFFGEGSRLTVL.